This is a list of T cell receptor beta chains from one sample in a study of radiation and T cells in renal cell carcinoma. Clones were sequenced by immunoSEQ multiplex PCR, and TCRdb holds only the in-frame ones, with some missing. Among approximately 110,000 clones listed, 82% were seen once. The material was blood, obtained from a patient whose treatment included radiotherapy and nephrectomy. These receptors all stem from an older woman with renal cell carcinoma. CDR3s include the opening cysteine and the closing phenylalanine or tryptophan. A D gene is named only where the DNA matches it firmly.

>-|TRBJ1-5|TRBV19
CASSSGIGASVDQPQHF
>TRBD2|TRBJ2-1|TRBV14
CASSREAGPLGNEQFF
>TRBD2|TRBJ2-1|TRBV4-2
CASSQDPASGSGGDEQFF
>-|TRBJ2-2|TRBV9
CASSDPPRGADTGELLF
>-|TRBJ2-6|TRBV9
CASSVDGHASGANVLTF
>TRBD2|TRBJ2-5|TRBV6-1
CASRTSGRETQYF
>-|TRBJ2-7|TRBV5-1
CASSYGYEQYF
>-|TRBJ2-7|TRBV29-1
CSVVYKDYEQYF
>-|TRBJ1-1|TRBV4-2
CASSPGMGVGEAFF
>TRBD1|TRBJ2-7|TRBV6-5
CASRKGQGSEQYF
>TRBD1|TRBJ1-3|TRBV27
CASSFSGTASGNTIYF
>-|TRBJ1-5|TRBV2
CASSERGIASQPQHF
>-|TRBJ1-6|TRBV11-2
CASSQGGNSPLHF
>-|TRBJ1-3|TRBV19
CASSIKNGPRGNTIYF
>TRBD1|TRBJ2-1|TRBV5-1
CASSLAGQDDSYNEQFF
>TRBD1|TRBJ2-3|TRBV5-1
CASSLEGATDTQYF
>-|TRBJ2-3|TRBV7-2
CASSLSSLGDTQYF
>TRBD1|TRBJ2-2|TRBV11-3
CASSSPSGQAHTGELFF
>-|TRBJ2-1|TRBV7-2
CASNSGGASNEQFF
>-|TRBJ2-3|TRBV18
CASSPPGGTDTQYF
>-|TRBJ2-1|TRBV7-2
CASSLGVTNEQFF
>-|TRBJ1-1|TRBV6-6
CASSLDRPPTEAFF
>-|TRBJ1-1|TRBV6-5
CASSYGFEMNTEAFF
>TRBD1|TRBJ2-3|TRBV2
CASFEDRQGIRTDTQYF
>-|TRBJ1-4|TRBV4-2
CASSHPRTDHNEKLFF
>-|TRBJ2-7|TRBV4-2
CASSQDRSYEQYF
>TRBD1|TRBJ2-1|TRBV28
CASSRQGYNEQFF
>-|TRBJ2-7|TRBV28
CASKAELHEQYF
>-|TRBJ2-7|TRBV4-2
CASSPTRDTSYEQYF
>TRBD1|TRBJ2-7|TRBV6-6
CASKYQPGQGYEQYF
>-|TRBJ1-4|TRBV28
CASSFGRLNEKLFF
>-|TRBJ2-7|TRBV29-1
CSVEDGDSPYEQYF
>-|TRBJ2-1|TRBV7-9
CASSLATVTVHEQFF
>-|TRBJ2-2|TRBV10-1
CASSTGDARDTGELFF
>-|TRBJ1-3|TRBV6-5
CASSYRAFPSGNTIYF
>-|TRBJ1-1|TRBV18
CASSGAGRDTEAFF
>TRBD1|TRBJ2-3|TRBV5-4
CASSQGQESTDTQYF
>-|TRBJ1-3|TRBV7-6
CASSFPGPSSGNTIYF
>-|TRBJ2-3|TRBV6-5
CASSYSYTDTQYF
>-|TRBJ1-1|TRBV5-1
CASSSRAGDNTEAFF
>-|TRBJ2-7|TRBV5-6
CASSLSGSTYEQYF
>-|TRBJ2-7|TRBV5-6
CASSLYASDYEQYF
>-|TRBJ2-7|TRBV25-1
CASSVNRASSSYEQYF
>TRBD2|-|TRBV6-5
CASSYQSTSGPYEQYF
>-|TRBJ2-5|TRBV29-1
CSVAGQNQETQYF
>-|TRBJ2-6|TRBV6-1
CASSGMEPGANVLTF
>-|TRBJ1-1|TRBV29-1
CSATGLNTEAFF
>TRBD2|TRBJ2-7|TRBV6-5
CASTLRLAGGYEQYF
>-|TRBJ2-7|TRBV7-9
CASSLGTAYEQYF
>TRBD1|TRBJ2-7|TRBV7-2
CASSSRQGRYEQYF
>TRBD1|TRBJ1-2|TRBV6-5
CASSLQGLNYGYTF
>-|TRBJ2-7|TRBV23-1
CASSRWHRHYEQYF
>-|TRBJ2-5|TRBV5-1
CASSSGHGETQYF
>-|TRBJ1-1|TRBV20-1
CSGGPDTEAFF
>-|TRBJ2-7|TRBV7-9
CASSLAGVHEQYF
>TRBD1|TRBJ2-7|TRBV19
CASSITGTGASTSYEQYF
>-|TRBJ1-3|TRBV27
CASSLSYGNTIYF
>TRBD1|TRBJ1-1|TRBV28
CASRPEQGRAFF
>-|TRBJ2-2|TRBV5-8
CASPPGGSALANTGELFF
>-|TRBJ2-5|TRBV9
CASSSGGGAGETQYF